A single sample gave rise to the 21 T cell receptor beta chains below, sequenced in a study of CD8 T cell repertoires and HIV-1 epitope variants. Measured with immunoSEQ multiplex PCR; TCRdb has only the in-frame clones, and not every one. The sample has about 5,000 clones; less than 75% are singletons. These receptors lack a known antigen. Sequences were obtained from cultured CD8+ T cells derived from PBMCs. These receptor sequences come from a male donor with HIV.

CDR3 residues: CASSLAPDIQYF. The CDR3 region has the DNA TGTGCCAGCAGCTTGGCGCCGGACATTCAGTACTTC. The rearrangement joins TRBV5-6 to TRBJ2-4; the D is unclear. CDR1 SGHDT and CDR2 YYEEEE come from the germline V gene. V lost 0 bases and J lost 8, with 6 bases in between. This CDR3 region has 12 residues.

This chain connects TRBV6-6 to TRBJ2-2, with a tentative D call TRBD1 (6 bases). Germline CDR1 is MNHNY and CDR2 is SVGAGI (reference sequence). The CDR3 spans 13 residues. V lost 6 bases and J 4 bases, leaving 9 bases between the germline ends. The CDR3 bases are TGTGCCAGCAGCTCGGACAGCACCGGGGAGCTGTTTTTT. This encodes CASSSDSTGELFF.

The V gene is TRBV4-3, the J gene TRBJ2-7; D remains unclear. Trimming removed 1 base at V and 0 bases at J, with 10 bases between. This CDR3 has 15 residues. Germline CDR1 reads LGHNA; CDR2 reads YSLEER. The CDR3 spells CASSQGTVSSYEQYF. CDR3 DNA: TGCGCCAGCAGCCAAGGGACCGTTAGCTCCTACGAGCAGTACTTC.

V is TRBV6-6 and J is TRBJ2-7; D gene uncertain. Germline V lookup: CDR1 MNHNY, CDR2 SVGAGI (reference sequence). This CDR3 has 14 amino acids. Trimming pared 1 base from V and 3 bases from J, leaving 10 bases between. The CDR3 DNA reads TGTGCCAGCAGTTACTACCAAGCAGACTACGAGCAGTACTTC. Its translation is CASSYYQADYEQYF.

V usage is TRBV27 and J usage is TRBJ1-1; D is unclear. Trimming removed 4 bases at V and 2 bases at J, with 14 bases between. The CDR3 has 15 residues. Per the germline V gene, CDR1 is MNHEY and CDR2 is SMNVEV (reference sequence). CDR3 DNA: TGTGCCAGCAGTTCCCTATTTACAGTAAACACTGAAGCTTTCTTT. It encodes CASSSLFTVNTEAFF.

This clone was counted between two and nine times. CDR3 amino acids: CASSFLRGDEQFF. DNA of the CDR3: TGTGCCAGCAGTTTCCTCAGAGGGGATGAGCAGTTCTTC. The chain recombines TRBV5-4 with TRBJ2-1; D may be TRBD1 or TRBD2 (5 bases each). Germline V lookup: CDR1 SGHNT, CDR2 YYREEE (reference sequence). The V end was cut by 5 bases, the J end by 8 bases, with 14 bases between. The CDR3 is 13 amino acids. The full variable domain, its missing parts supplied by reference TRBV5-4 and TRBJ2-1, is ETGVTQSPTHLIKTRGQQVTLRCSSQSGHNTVSWYQQALGQGPQFIFQYYREEENGRGNFPPRFSGLQFPNYSSELNVNALELDDSALYLCASSFLRGDEQFFGPGTRLTVL.

The chain recombines TRBV19 with TRBJ2-1, with 7 bases that match TRBD2. Germline assignment: CDR1 LNHDA and CDR2 SQIVND (reference sequence). The CDR3 length is 15 residues. The V segment lost 4 bases and the J segment 0 bases; nucleotides outside the gene matches: 3. CDR3: CASSTSGNSYNEQFF. As DNA, the CDR3 is TGTGCCAGTAGTACTAGCGGTAACTCCTACAATGAGCAGTTCTTC.

The genes are TRBV7-2 and TRBJ2-7; 8 bases align to TRBD2. Germline V gives CDR1 SGHTA, CDR2 FQGNSA. The CDR3 spans 14 residues. The J segment lost 0 bases and the V segment lost 5 bases, leaving 3 bases of the junction unmatched. The CDR3 sequence is CASSPTSGSYEQYF. The CDR3, as DNA: TGTGCCAGCAGCCCCACTAGCGGCTCCTACGAGCAGTACTTC.

V and J are TRBV7-6 and TRBJ2-1; TRBD1 matches 8 bases. With V trimmed by 5 bases and J by 4 bases, 4 bases remained unmatched. CDR3 length: 14 amino acids. Germline V CDR1 and CDR2: SGHVS, FNYEAQ. In DNA form, the CDR3 reads TGTGCCAGCAGCCAAGGGACAGGTTACAATGAGCAGTTCTTC. Protein: CASSQGTGYNEQFF.

The V and J genes are TRBV11-1 and TRBJ2-1; TRBD1 matches 10 bases. Germline-derived CDR1 and CDR2 are SGHAT and FQDESV (reference sequence). V shed 5 bases and J 8 bases; nucleotides not matched to a gene: 9. This CDR3 is built from 15 residues. CDR3 sequence (DNA): TGTGCCAGCAGCATAAAGACAGGGACAGGGGATGAGCAGTTCTTC. Translation: CASSIKTGTGDEQFF. Supplemented by reference TRBV11-1 and TRBJ2-1, the full variable domain reads EAEVAQSPRYKITEKSQAVAFWCDPISGHATLYWYRQILGQGPELLVQFQDESVVDDSQLPKDRFSAERLKGVDSTLKIQPAELGDSAMYLCASSIKTGTGDEQFFGPGTRLTVL.

V and J are TRBV21-1 and TRBJ1-3. TRBV21-1 constitutes a pseudogene. The CDR3 covers 14 residues. In DNA form, the CDR3 reads TGTGCCAGCAGCAAAAGAGGGGTTGGAAACACCATATATTTT. Translation: CASSKRGVGNTIYF.

This clone has just a few counts. V usage is TRBV4-1 and J usage is TRBJ1-1; 8 bases are a match to TRBD1. The CDR3 has 13 amino acids. Looked up from germline, CDR1 is MGHRA and CDR2 is YSYEKL. V lost 4 bases to trimming and J lost 8 bases; unmatched junction nucleotides: 6. CDR3 nucleotides: TGCGCCAGCAGCCGTTTACAGGGGGAGGAAGCTTTCTTT. It codes for CASSRLQGEEAFF.

CDR3 amino acids: CASSYGDRELFF. The CDR3 nucleotides are TGTGCCAGCAGTTACGGGGACCGGGAGCTGTTTTTT. The chain links TRBV6-6 to TRBJ2-2; D possibly uses TRBD1 or TRBD2 (5 bases each). The CDR3 has 12 residues. V was clipped by 2 bases and J by 9 bases, with 7 bases between them. Per germline, CDR1 MNHNY and CDR2 SVGAGI (reference sequence).

The V call is TRBV7-2, the J call TRBJ1-2; D perhaps matches TRBD1 (6 bases). Germline V gene lookup returns CDR1 SGHTA and CDR2 FQGNSA. The CDR3 contains 13 residues. Trimming removed 5 bases from V and 6 bases from J, with 13 bases in between. The CDR3 loop is CASSLGGGDGYTF. CDR3 DNA sequence: TGTGCCAGCAGCCTAGGGGGGGGAGATGGCTACACCTTC. Full variable domain (remainder filled in from reference TRBV7-2 and TRBJ1-2): GAGVSQSPSNKVTEKGKDVELRCDPISGHTALYWYRQSLGQGLEFLIYFQGNSAPDKSGLPSDRFSAERTGGSVSTLTIQRTQQEDSAVYLCASSLGGGDGYTFGSGTRLTVV.

V usage is TRBV6-5 and J usage is TRBJ2-3; possible D gene TRBD2, 5 bases. This CDR3 has 16 residues. The V end lost 0 bases, the J end lost 4 bases, and 14 bases lay between the germline ends. Germline CDR1 reads MNHEY; CDR2 reads SVGAGI. The CDR3 reads CASSYSSSSWADTQYF. CDR3 sequence (DNA): TGTGCCAGCAGTTACTCGTCTAGCTCATGGGCAGATACGCAGTATTTT.

The V call is TRBV5-4, the J call TRBJ1-3, with unresolved D. The V and J ends lost 2 bases and 4 bases respectively, with 10 bases between them. This CDR3 is 14 amino acids long. Germline CDR1 SGHNT, CDR2 YYREEE (reference sequence). CDR3 in amino acids: CASSFEGLGNTIYF. The CDR3 DNA follows: TGTGCCAGCAGCTTCGAAGGGTTAGGAAACACCATATATTTT.

This clone was recorded a few times. The gene calls are TRBV18 and TRBJ2-3; maybe TRBD2 (5 bases). The CDR3 extends over 11 amino acids. From germline, CDR1 is KGHSH and CDR2 LQKENI. The V gene lost 7 bases and the J gene lost 6 bases, with 8 bases spanning the gap. Here the CDR3 DNA reads TGTGCCAGCTTCGGACTCGATACGCAGTATTTT. Protein product: CASFGLDTQYF.

Only one count was recorded for this clone. This chain connects TRBV27 to TRBJ2-1, with D unresolved. Per the germline V gene, CDR1 is MNHEY and CDR2 is SMNVEV (reference sequence). The CDR3 is 15 residues long. Trimming took 7 bases from V and 8 from J, leaving 21 bases between them. The CDR3 loop reads CASTSRGSIPDEQFF. Written as DNA, the CDR3 is TGTGCCAGCACATCACGAGGATCCATTCCGGATGAGCAGTTCTTC.

This rearrangement joins TRBV19 to TRBJ2-2; D is unclear. Germline-derived CDR1 and CDR2 are LNHDA and SQIVND (reference sequence). This CDR3 is 14 amino acids long. V shed 3 bases and J shed 4 bases, with 9 bases lying between them. The CDR3 DNA reads TGTGCCAGTAGTATTAGAGGATCCACCGGGGAGCTGTTTTTT. This translates into CASSIRGSTGELFF.

The V and J genes are TRBV5-6 and TRBJ2-1, with unresolved D. The CDR3 is made up of 13 amino acids. CDR1 SGHDT and CDR2 YYEEEE come from the germline V gene. V was cut by 0 bases and J by 5 bases, with 6 bases left in between. CDR3 protein: CASSLGQHNEQFF. CDR3 DNA sequence: TGTGCCAGCAGCTTGGGGCAGCACAATGAGCAGTTCTTC.

This chain links TRBV18 with TRBJ2-4; maybe TRBD1 (6 bases). V gave up 0 bases and J gave up 4 bases, with 10 bases separating them. The germline V gene encodes CDR1 KGHSH and CDR2 LQKENI. The CDR3 sequence is 15 residues long. CDR3 DNA sequence: TGTGCCAGCTCACCACCGGACAGCCCTAAAAACATTCAGTACTTC. Translation: CASSPPDSPKNIQYF.